This T cell receptor (beta chain) was obtained from a study of cytomegalovirus exposure and HLA in healthy donors. V shed 8 bases and J shed 4 bases, with 16 bases lying between them. Germline CDR1 is SGHTA and CDR2 is FQGNSA. The CDR3 consists of 14 residues. Study-level findings and limits: CMV antigen specificity of a few CMV-associated chains was confirmed in vitro. Later examination showed HLA-associated TCR beta chains had greater clonal expansion than equally common others.

PCR used 60 Vbeta primers and 13 Jbeta primers. Measured with immunoSEQ multiplex PCR; TCRdb has only the in-frame clones, and not every one. The sample contains roughly 56,000 clones, 70% to 80% of which appear only once. Concerning this clone itself: Antigen: not known.

The chain uses TRBV7-2 and TRBJ2-3, with a possible D match to TRBD2 (7 bases). This clonotype was sampled from a man over 45 in good health and CMV-seropositive. The sequencing input was PBMCs. CDR3 DNA: TGTGCCAGCGGGGGGGCCGTTGCCTCAGATACGCAGTATTTT. It translates to CASGGAVASDTQYF.